This TCR beta chain was retrieved from a study of T cell responses to AZD1222 COVID-19 vaccine. The CDR3 consists of 13 residues. V lost 3 bases, J lost 0 bases, and 5 bases lay in between. Germline V CDR1 and CDR2: SGHAT, FQNNGV. Assay used: immunoSEQ multiplex PCR; TCRdb lists only in-frame clones, some missing. Here the sample spans approximately 85,000 clones, around 85% being singletons. Study observations and caveats: Most donors were white British and more were female, and clonal diversity was possibly underestimated.

Note on this clone: The target antigen is unknown.

The sequencing here drew on peripheral blood, taken on day 0 of AZD1222 vaccination. This receptor was taken from an adult in good health. V gene TRBV11-2 combines with J gene TRBJ1-2; D gene ambiguous. CDR3 nucleotide sequence: TGTGCCAGCAGCTTCGGGGCTAACTATGGCTACACCTTC. Amino acid sequence: CASSFGANYGYTF.